This T cell receptor (beta chain) was recovered during a study of PD-L1 blockade in urothelial cancer. Study-level information: The patients had undergone anywhere from 0 to 3 prior chemotherapy regimens.

As to this clone: Antigen unknown.

Data came from immunoSEQ multiplex PCR; TCRdb stores just in-frame clones and leaves some out. The sample holds under 50,000 clones, roughly 90% seen once. The study enrolled patients with locally advanced or metastatic urothelial carcinoma. Study-wide findings and caveats: Durable benefit was linked to greater 3-week expansion of tumor-associated blood clones. Below-median pretreatment blood TCR clonality predicted better survival.

The specimen was PBMCs, collected around atezolizumab (anti-PD-L1) treatment. This TCR was recovered from a man between 65 and 80 years old with urothelial cancer.

The CDR3 bases are TGCGCCAGCAGCCAAGGGGACACAAGCAATCAGCCCCAGCATTTT. This translates into CASSQGDTSNQPQHF. The rearrangement links TRBV4-1 to TRBJ1-5, with D possibly being TRBD1 (6 bases). The CDR3 loop spans 15 amino acids. CDR1 is MGHRA and CDR2 is YSYEKL in the germline V gene. The V gene lost 1 base and the J gene lost 1 base, with 8 bases spanning the gap.